This T cell receptor beta chain was profiled in a study of shared clonotypes between healthy human individuals. Germline CDR1 ENHRY, CDR2 SYGVKD. The V gene lost 6 bases and the J gene lost 7 bases, with 10 bases spanning the gap. The CDR3 contains 12 residues. Concerning this clone itself: Since a much larger clone is just one base distant, this may be a read error. Since no conserved phenylalanine or tryptophan closes the CDR3, a read error is the likely cause.

Profiling relied on immunoSEQ multiplex PCR, and the TCRdb table lists in-frame clones only, not all of them. The table has 1 million to 1.2 million clones, 70% to 80% seen once. The V call is TRBV10-3, the J call TRBJ1-3; no definite D call. The sequenced material came from memory CD4+ T cells from PBMCs. Regarding subset: CD45RA-negative fraction. This TCR was sampled from a man aged 18 to 29 in good health. Some clones in this sample may be carry-over from other donors' samples. DNA of the CDR3: TGTGCCATCAGCCCCGAGATGAACACCATATATTCT. Amino acid sequence: CAISPEMNTIYS.